This TCR beta chain was found in a study of early T cells in non-severe SARS-CoV-2 infection (dated by TCRdb to 2020 to 2023). With regard to the full study: Bulk RNA from unsorted whole blood was used for TCR sequencing, so alpha and beta chains could not be paired. What the authors observed across the whole study: Matching against VDJdb was skewed toward anti-spike CD8 responses, likely underestimated virus-specific expansions, and missed private and CD4 specificities.

Via the germline V gene, CDR1 is SGHTA and CDR2 FQGNSA. V has 5 bases trimmed and J has 2 bases trimmed; junction bases matching no gene number 6. From cysteine to phenylalanine, the CDR3 is 16 amino acids long. The read is trimmed to its CDR3 DNA, 48 bases read in frame from base 1. Receptor amplification or capture employed 5' RACE. The sequencer listed for this sample is NextSeq 500. In the TCR library protocol, unique molecular identifiers were attached to individual cDNA molecules to correct for PCR bias and sequencing error. TCR alpha and beta chains were both sequenced, and the abundances of alpha and beta sequences in each sample were closely correlated with each other. In the original analysis: Decombinator V4 was used to annotate TCR sequences for V gene, J gene and CDR3. TCRs were defined as expanded if a significant change between any two time points was detected under a Poisson model with p below 0.0001. TCR abundances were normalised to the total number of TCRs sequenced per sample and were expressed as counts per million. MAIT TCRs were defined by TRAV1-2 paired with TRAJ12, TRAJ20 or TRAJ33, and iNKT TCRs by TRAV10 paired with TRAJ18. VDJdb, accessed on 1 November 2021, was searched for TCRs annotated for CMV, EBV and SARS-CoV-2, and TCRs annotated for more than one antigen were excluded. TCRdb reprocessing: public reads trimmed at Q25 with fastp, clones called with MiXCR, in-frame beta chains kept. Records with the same CDR3 protein are collapsed into one entry carrying the most frequent genes and DNA. V and J calls and clone size were set by TCRdb, not the authors. This sample is represented by 25,000 to 30,000 distinct CDR3 sequences; 9% to 10% of them were singletons. The ten largest clones add up to roughly 15% of the sample.

With respect to this clonotype: What this receptor recognizes is not known. Base qualities were left out, and no much larger clone turns up one base away.

This was a case-control study nested in a cohort of healthcare workers in London, UK, who had nasopharyngeal swab PCR tests and blood samples taken every week. Healthcare workers were enrolled in the week of the UK lockdown, from 23 to 31 March 2020, and were followed every week for up to roughly 15 weeks. The source of this sequence is an adult who was a healthcare worker with PCR-confirmed SARS-CoV-2 infection or an uninfected control (not recorded which). Recombination linked TRBV7-2 to TRBJ2-3, and 11 bases in between align with TRBD2. Input material: whole blood. The DNA sequence is given as TGTGCCAGCAGCGGTGGACTAGCGGGCTACACAGATACGCAGTATTTT. The encoded protein is CASSGGLAGYTDTQYF.